This T cell receptor (beta chain) derives from a study of blood T cell repertoires in COVID-19. CDR1 and CDR2 (germline): MDHEN, SYDVKM. The CDR3 is 15 residues long. The V gene end was trimmed by 5 bases and the J gene end by 2 bases; junction bases not matched to a gene: 7. Repertoires were generated with immunoSEQ multiplex PCR, while TCRdb's copy carries only in-frame clones and drops some. The table lists some 240,000 clones, approximately 86% of them singletons. V usage is TRBV28 and J usage is TRBJ1-1, with 8 nucleotides matching TRBD1. This clonotype was obtained from a man aged 55 to 69 who had recovered from COVID-19. Sequencing input: peripheral blood. The chain's CDR3 is CASSPRTGKNTEAFF. CDR3 sequence (DNA): TGTGCCAGCAGTCCTCGGACAGGGAAAAACACTGAAGCTTTCTTT.